These 15 T cell receptor beta chains originate from one sample sequenced in a study of shared clonotypes between healthy human individuals. This table comes from immunoSEQ multiplex PCR, and its TCRdb copy is limited to in-frame clones, with some not included. This table has hundreds of thousands of clones, just over 75% appearing once. Sequenced material: PBMCs. The origin of the receptors is a woman aged 40 to 50 in good health. Some clones in this sample may be carry-over from other donors' samples.

The rearrangement uses TRBV28 and TRBJ2-5; 7 bases are a match to TRBD2. The end of the DNA is better explained by TRBJ2-7, so the J call may be wrong. The CDR3 loop spans 14 amino acids. Germline V gene lookup returns CDR1 MDHEN and CDR2 SYDVKM. CDR3: CASTPSGAPYEQYF. Here the CDR3 DNA reads TGTGCCAGCACCCCTAGCGGAGCTCCTTACGAGCAGTACTTC.

This clone was observed a handful of times. V is TRBV6-5 and J is TRBJ2-1; 7 bases fit TRBD2. The germline V gene has CDR1 MNHEY and CDR2 SVGAGI. CDR3 size: 15 residues. V lost 2 bases to trimming and J lost 6 bases; unmatched junction nucleotides: 7. This CDR3 is CASSYVAGVGNEQFF. DNA of the CDR3: TGTGCCAGCAGTTACGTGGCGGGAGTTGGCAATGAGCAGTTCTTC.

The V call is TRBV19, the J call TRBJ2-7; TRBD1 aligns across 10 bases. The CDR3 extends over 14 amino acids. V was pared by 10 bases and J by 6 bases, with 12 bases of the junction left unmatched. CDR1 is LNHDA, CDR2 SQIVND, per germline (reference sequence). The CDR3 nucleotides are TGTGCCACCACAGACAGGGGGCGCGCGGGCGAGCAGTACTTC. It yields the protein CATTDRGRAGEQYF.

V is TRBV27 and J is TRBJ2-7; the D gene is possibly TRBD1 (6 bases). There are 13 residues in the CDR3. Deletions cut 5 bases from V and 0 bases from J, with 8 bases between. Germline CDR1 is MNHEY and CDR2 is SMNVEV (reference sequence). The CDR3 region is CASSNRVSYEQYF. CDR3 in DNA: TGTGCCAGCAGTAACAGGGTCTCCTACGAGCAGTACTTC.

The rearrangement uses TRBV27 and TRBJ2-7; 10 bases map to TRBD1. Trimming cost V 6 bases and J 2 bases; bases outside gene matches: 7. Germline V gene lookup returns CDR1 MNHEY and CDR2 SMNVEV (reference sequence). The CDR3 is made up of 15 amino acids. The DNA of the CDR3 is TGTGCCAGCAGCAGGGACAGGGGCCCGCCCTACGAGCAGTACTTC. As protein: CASSRDRGPPYEQYF.

The CDR3 protein is CASSIVRVAGAETQYF. CDR3 coding DNA: TGTGCCAGTAGTATAGTCAGGGTAGCGGGAGCGGAGACCCAGTACTTC. The J gene is TRBJ2-5, the V gene TRBV19; 9 bases fit TRBD2. Germline V gene sequence: CDR1 LNHDA, CDR2 SQIVND (reference sequence). CDR3 size: 16 residues. With 1 base clipped from V and 5 bases from J, the junction kept 8 bases outside the gene matches.

A single count supports this clone. V usage is TRBV7-2 and J usage is TRBJ2-3; D possibly corresponds to TRBD2 (6 bases). This CDR3 has 14 amino acids. From germline, CDR1 is SGHTA and CDR2 FQGNSA. The V end was cut by 4 bases, the J end by 4 bases, with 12 bases between. CDR3 DNA: TGTGCCAGCAGCTACCACGGGGGAGCAGATACGCAGTATTTT. This codes for CASSYHGGADTQYF.

Many counts were recorded for this clone. The V and J genes are TRBV6-6 and TRBJ1-1; 8 bases map to TRBD1. This CDR3 is built from 12 residues. Germline assignment: CDR1 MNHNY and CDR2 SVGAGI (reference sequence). V was pared by 8 bases and J by 6 bases, with 5 bases of the junction left unmatched. The CDR3 is CASRQGSAEAFF. CDR3 sequence (DNA): TGTGCCAGCCGACAGGGGAGCGCTGAAGCTTTCTTT.

The chain's CDR3 is CASSYSKGGKSYEQYF. In DNA, the CDR3 is TGTGCCAGCAGTTACTCGAAGGGGGGCAAGTCCTACGAGCAGTACTTC. V gene TRBV6-5 combines with J gene TRBJ2-7, with D tentatively TRBD1 or TRBD2 (6 bases each). The CDR3 is 16 amino acids. Germline values: CDR1 MNHEY, CDR2 SVGAGI. Trimming left V 0 bases short and J 1 base short, with 13 bases between.

This clone was counted between two and nine times. The chain carries TRBV19 and TRBJ2-5; TRBD2 aligns across 11 bases. This CDR3 region has 14 residues. CDR1 and CDR2 from the germline V gene are LNHDA and SQIVND (reference sequence). V was clipped by 4 bases and J by 5 bases; unmatched bases: 3. CDR3 amino acids: CASSTRLAGETQYF. CDR3 DNA sequence: TGTGCCAGTAGTACCCGACTAGCGGGGGAGACCCAGTACTTC.

This clone was recorded a few times. The chain links TRBV6-5 to TRBJ2-1, with no clear D. This CDR3 contains 12 residues. Trimming took 2 bases from V and 9 from J, leaving 8 bases between them. Germline values: CDR1 MNHEY, CDR2 SVGAGI. The CDR3 DNA sequence: TGTGCCAGCAGTTACCCAGTGGGTGAGCAGTTCTTC. Residues: CASSYPVGEQFF.

This clone was seen only a few times. The rearrangement joins TRBV4-1 to TRBJ1-2; TRBD1 might be the D (6 bases). CDR1 is MGHRA, CDR2 YSYEKL, per germline. Trimming left V 1 base short and J 3 bases short, with 15 bases between. The CDR3 runs 16 residues. The CDR3 loop is CASSQVWGGGDYGYTF. Here the CDR3 DNA reads TGCGCCAGCAGCCAAGTATGGGGGGGCGGGGACTATGGCTACACCTTC.

The CDR3 coding sequence is TGTGCCAGTAGTGCCCTGACCGGCTATGGCTACACCTTC. This sequence encodes CASSALTGYGYTF. This chain connects TRBV19 to TRBJ1-2; D is ambiguous. Deletions cut 5 bases from V and 4 bases from J, with 11 bases between. This CDR3 is built from 13 residues. Germline CDR1 is LNHDA and CDR2 is SQIVND (reference sequence).

The chain carries TRBV2 and TRBJ2-5, with TRBD1 matching 9 bases. V lost 6 bases, J lost 1 base, and 3 bases stayed unmatched. Germline loops: CDR1 SNHLY, CDR2 FYNNEI. The CDR3 loop spans 14 amino acids. The CDR3 spells CASRATGGQETQYF. The DNA for the CDR3 is TGTGCCAGCAGAGCGACAGGGGGCCAAGAGACCCAGTACTTC.

The gene calls are TRBV19 and TRBJ2-3, with D possibly matching TRBD2 (5 bases). CDR3 size: 13 residues. Between the trimmed V and J ends, which lost 6 bases and 3 bases, there was a span of 10 bases. Germline V lookup: CDR1 LNHDA, CDR2 SQIVND (reference sequence). Here the CDR3 reads CASSTTRTDTQYF. As DNA, the CDR3 is TGTGCCAGTAGCACAACTAGGACAGATACGCAGTATTTT.